The T cell receptor (beta chain) under discussion was sequenced for a study of blood T cell repertoires in COVID-19 (TCRdb year 2020). At the level of the whole study: Samples from collaborators originated in the United States, Italy and Spain and spanned both the acute and convalescent phases of COVID-19. The material from the prospective study consisted of cDNA or gDNA derived from T cells, B-cell-depleted T cells, or PBMCs. Subjects who had been exposed to COVID-19, were actively infected with it, or had recovered from it provided the deeply sampled blood TCRbeta repertoires that made up the dataset. The repertoires were made available in a free public database intended to serve as a resource for research on the immune response to SARS-CoV-2. The samples were drawn from the first 160 participants of the ongoing ImmuneRACE study and from over 950 subjects provided by 6 global collaborators. A de-identified subject ID, COVID-19 status, age in years and sex were almost always included in the sample metadata. Where HLA class I and class II types were available, the types were taken from metadata supplied by the sample provider, not from assay-based typing. On the study overall, not on this receptor specifically: How much clinical and demographic metadata was included differed by source and by participant, and the metadata was provided uncurated.

Whole blood was collected in K2EDTA tubes by collaborating institutions according to the institutions' own protocols. Collaborator samples were shipped for TCRbeta analysis as frozen whole blood, isolated PBMCs, or DNA extracted from either sample type. Of note for this clone: It lacks a known antigen. The sample holds no much larger clone one base away, and base qualities are not on file.

After removal of 4 bases from V and 2 bases from J, the junction retains 4 bases not matched to a gene. CDR1 ENHRY and CDR2 SYGVKD are derived from the germline V gene. Its CDR3 holds 14 amino acids, cysteine through phenylalanine. Only the CDR3 portion is preserved as DNA: 42 bases, with reading frame beginning at the first base. TCRbeta CDR3 regions were amplified from genomic DNA by means of the immunoSEQ Assay, a bias-controlled multiplex PCR. Regarding the original processing steps: Within the assay, amplification of reference gene primers was used to estimate how many nucleated cells each sample contained. Sequence reads were collapsed and filtered to measure the absolute abundance of every unique TCRbeta CDR3 rearrangement. Productive Simpson clonality was computed per sample as the square root of Simpson's diversity index over productive rearrangements. TCRdb took this table from immuneACCESS and kept in-frame rearrangements with V and J called. Such tables lack part of the clones; where checked against another copy, unresolved V genes explain under half of the gap, and the rest is unexplained. Clone size and the V and J calls come from that table; the DNA yielded D and trimming. This sample has about 150,000 clones in its table, and approximately 92% of those were observed once. The ten largest make up around 15% of the sample.

The TCR was taken from a woman between 35 and 50 years old with acute or convalescent COVID-19. Sequenced: peripheral blood. The rearrangement combines TRBV10-3 with TRBJ2-7, with 8 junctional bases fitting TRBD1. CDR3 protein: CAISGATGAYEQYF. The nucleotides are TGTGCCATCAGTGGCGCGACAGGGGCCTACGAGCAGTACTTC.